This T cell receptor (beta chain) emerged from a study of glioma-infiltrating T cells listed by TCRdb under 2016. A note on the overall study: Low-grade gliomas were WHO grade II oligodendrogliomas or astrocytomas, and glioblastomas were WHO grade IV tumors sampled at initial rather than recurrent diagnosis. Before surgery, glioma patients were given dexamethasone for six or fewer days. Sequencing coverage of 4.5- to 10-fold of about a million peripheral T cells was targeted for blood libraries. The study sequenced TCR alpha- and beta-chain repertoires from glioma tissue, from non-neoplastic brain tissue and from matched peripheral blood mononuclear cells. To gauge divergence between tissue and blood T-cell populations, every tissue-infiltrating repertoire was compared against the peripheral blood repertoire from the same patient. The paired cohort comprised three low-grade glioma patients, about eight primary glioblastoma patients and three non-glioma patients contributing non-neoplastic brain tissue. Overall results and qualifications from the work: Group comparisons were based on small numbers of patients: three non-neoplastic, three low-grade glioma and several glioblastoma patients. Very few CDR3 sequences were shared between tissue and blood, attributed to high CDR3 diversity and limited sampling. Patients with low tissue-blood divergence were marked by a signature set of shared blood CDR3 motifs, and that set was depleted in highly divergent patients. VJ-independent divergence between tissue and blood was lower than expected in non-neoplastic patients but higher than expected in all gliomas, particularly low-grade gliomas.

This clonotype was detected only a few times. The antigen this receptor binds is unknown. Nothing much larger sits one base from this clone, and base qualities are not available. Surgical brain or tumor specimens were cryofrozen in liquid nitrogen immediately after resection, and peripheral blood cells were collected concurrently. Taken from the germline V gene, the CDR1 and CDR2 loops are SQVTM and ANQGSEA. At the junction V is shortened by 6 bases and J by 0 bases; bases outside the gene matches: 5. From the cysteine through the phenylalanine, the CDR3 covers 14 amino acids. The DNA shown is the 42-base CDR3, in frame from base 1. TCR alpha and beta CDR3 regions were amplified with the iRepertoire nested amplicon-rescue multiplex PCR (arm-PCR) platform from RNA. One-step reverse transcription and amplification used about 95-450 ng of tissue mRNA or PBMC total RNA as input. Following bead purification, Illumina adapters were added by a secondary multiplex PCR, and the libraries were gel-purified between 200 and 400 bp. Libraries carried internal 6-nucleotide barcodes used for demultiplexing. Sequencing of the libraries was done on an Illumina MiSeq using 2x220 or 2x250 nucleotide paired-end reads. In the authors' own workflow: FLASH 1.2.11 was used to merge paired reads, and BWA-MEM then aligned the reads to the GRCh37 human genome before TRA and TRB reads were extracted. An IMGT-derived reference of cassette sequences and CDR3 motifs, with pseudogenes included, was used for V and J assignment. Reads were translated in three frames, and productive CDR3s were defined as those with a C...FGXG motif and no stop codons. Unique combinations of V-J cassette pair and CDR3 amino acid sequence were defined as clonotypes. Filtering of reads was based on Hamming distance, with the threshold set by the sequence error rate of each sample in mapped regions. Starting from the raw public reads, TCRdb applied fastp trimming at Q25, assembled clones with MiXCR and retained in-frame beta chains. Records with the same CDR3 protein are collapsed into one entry carrying the most frequent genes and DNA. These V and J calls are TCRdb output, not the study's own analysis. This sample is represented by 300,000 to 450,000 distinct CDR3 sequences; 41% of them were singletons. The ten largest clones capture more than 10% of the sample.

The origin of this receptor is a human donor with low-grade glioma or glioblastoma, undergoing nonglioma brain surgery, or in good health (not recorded which). This receptor chain uses TRBV29-1 and TRBJ2-5; 9 junctional bases match TRBD1. Material: glioma tissue, nonneoplastic brain tissue, or PBMCs (not recorded which). The bases are TGCAGCGTCTTAAGGACAGGGGACCAAGAGACCCAGTACTTC. The translation is CSVLRTGDQETQYF.